The clone carrying this T cell receptor beta chain was recorded a few times. Its antigen is unknown. This entry is derived from a study of blood T cells in healthy people across ages. Study-level points and caveats: In older individuals, TCR beta diversity per million T cells was lower, falling roughly linearly with age.

A second PCR of 7 to 11 cycles used a sample-barcoded 5' primer and a J-beta primer mix. Samples each returned at least 2.5 million CDR3-containing paired-end reads. TCRdb reprocessed the 5' RACE reads via MiXCR and lists one record per CDR3 protein. The sample contains roughly 800,000 distinct CDR3 sequences, around 24% of which appear only once. Losses at the gene ends were 10 bases for V and 4 bases for J; bases not matched to a gene: 8. The length of the CDR3 is 14 residues. CDR1 MDHEN and CDR2 SYDVKM come from the germline V gene. These data were also reused for a study on T cells of mothers and their children. That report adds: For cDNA synthesis, the complete extracted RNA was used (roughly 1.5 ug per 15 ul). Second-round PCR products received sample barcodes and 2-4 random nucleotides from the M1S primer.

This receptor was obtained from a boy between 5 and 17 years old in good health. The material sequenced was blood. The chain has TRBV28 and TRBJ1-4; TRBD1 matches 8 bases. CDR3 DNA sequence: TGTGCCATCCGTGCAGGGGGCTTTAATGAAAAACTGTTTTTT. As protein: CAIRAGGFNEKLFF.